Below are 19 T cell receptor beta chains sequenced from a single sample in a study of blood T cell repertoires in COVID-19. Generated by immunoSEQ multiplex PCR, the TCRdb table keeps only in-frame clones and is missing some. Among approximately 170,000 clones, roughly 84% were seen once, and the ten largest hold around 3.5%. Sequencing was performed on PBMCs or T cells enriched from blood (not recorded which). The origin of the receptors is a woman under 40 who had recovered from COVID-19.

This clone has only one observation. The V and J genes are TRBV6-5 and TRBJ1-1; 7 bases are shared with TRBD1. Looked up from germline, CDR1 is MNHEY and CDR2 is SVGAGI. The CDR3 loop spans 13 amino acids. V lost 6 bases and J lost 11; bases outside the gene matches: 12. CDR3 DNA: TGTGCCAGCAGCCGCGACAGGGTTAGGGTGGCTTTCTTT. Its protein is CASSRDRVRVAFF.

The chain joins TRBV3-1 (or the pseudogene TRBV3-2) to TRBJ1-2; TRBD1 might be the D (6 bases). Germline V gene lookup returns CDR1 LGHDT and CDR2 YNNKEL (reference sequence). The CDR3 is 19 residues long. Deletions cut 0 bases from V and 8 bases from J, with 28 bases between. CDR3 residues: CASSQDPLGQRNNRYGYTF. CDR3 in DNA: TGTGCCAGCAGCCAAGATCCCCTCGGACAGCGGAATAATAGGTACGGCTACACCTTC.

This rearrangement joins TRBV5-1 to TRBJ1-1; 7 bases fit TRBD1. Germline V lookup: CDR1 SGHRS, CDR2 YFSETQ. After removal of 4 bases from V and 0 bases from J, the junction contained 3 bases not matched to a gene. The CDR3 extends over 14 amino acids. The CDR3 protein is CASSGDRLNTEAFF. The CDR3 nucleotides read TGCGCCAGCAGCGGGGACAGATTGAACACTGAAGCTTTCTTT.

This clone has a handful of counts. The chain has TRBV12-3 or TRBV12-4 and TRBJ2-5; the match to TRBD2 covers 7 bases. The trim removed 6 bases at V and 4 bases at J, leaving 2 bases unmatched. This CDR3 spans 12 amino acids. CDR3: CASSREGETQYF. In DNA form, the CDR3 reads TGTGCCAGCAGCAGGGAGGGAGAGACCCAGTACTTC.

This clone rates as medium-sized. The chain couples TRBV11-2 to TRBJ1-2, with a tentative D call TRBD1 (6 bases). The CDR3 runs to 14 residues. The germline V and J ends were trimmed by 5 bases and 8 bases, with 18 bases remaining between them. Germline CDR1 is SGHAT and CDR2 is FQNNGV. The CDR3 nucleotides read TGTGCCAGCAGCCCAACGAGGGGGTCGAACGGCTACACCTTC. This gives the protein CASSPTRGSNGYTF.

The chain carries TRBV28 and TRBJ2-7; TRBD1 agrees at 9 bases. The CDR3 totals 12 residues. Germline lookup yields CDR1 MDHEN and CDR2 SYDVKM. CDR3 bases: TGTGCCAGCAGCCAAGGGACAGGGATTCGTCACGTC. Its protein is CASSQGTGIRHV.

CDR3 DNA: TGTGCCAGCAGTTTATCGTACGGTTACGAGCAGTACTTC. Translated: CASSLSYGYEQYF. This rearrangement joins TRBV27 to TRBJ2-7; no reliable D call. This CDR3 spans 13 amino acids. Germline lookup yields CDR1 MNHEY and CDR2 SMNVEV (reference sequence). The germline V and J ends were trimmed by 0 bases and 4 bases, with 7 bases remaining between them.

The chain recombines TRBV20-1 with TRBJ1-3; 8 nucleotides align to TRBD1. V was clipped by 8 bases and J by 7 bases; unmatched bases: 4. This CDR3 contains 11 residues. Germline V gene lookup returns CDR1 DFQATT and CDR2 SNEGSKA (reference sequence). This CDR3 reads CSLNRGNTIYF. In DNA, the CDR3 is TGCAGTCTTAACAGGGGGAACACCATATATTTT.

This chain uses TRBV15 with TRBJ2-3, with unresolved D. The germline CDR1 and CDR2 sequences are LNHNV and YYDKDF (reference sequence). V lost 1 base to trimming and J lost 7 bases, with 9 bases between them. This CDR3 is 13 amino acids long. The CDR3, as DNA: TGTGCCACCAGCAGAGTGGCCTCGAATACGCAGTATTTT. Its protein is CATSRVASNTQYF.

The chain is built from TRBV7-9 and TRBJ2-1; D call uncertain. Deletions cut 8 bases from V and 0 bases from J, with 8 bases between. The CDR3 runs to 13 residues. Germline V gives CDR1 SEHNR, CDR2 FQNEAQ (reference sequence). This chain's CDR3 is CASLPISYNEQFF. The CDR3 nucleotides are TGTGCCAGCCTCCCTATCTCCTACAATGAGCAGTTCTTC.

This chain connects TRBV7-2 to TRBJ1-2; TRBD1 matches 9 bases. CDR3 length: 14 amino acids. The V segment lost 5 bases and the J segment 1 base; nucleotides outside the gene matches: 2. CDR1 is SGHTA and CDR2 is FQGNSA in the germline V gene. The CDR3 sequence: CASSPDRGNYGYTF. The DNA for the CDR3 is TGTGCCAGCAGCCCGGACAGGGGTAACTATGGCTACACCTTC.

The rearrangement uses TRBV11-1 and TRBJ1-6, with a tentative D call TRBD1 (6 bases). V dropped 5 bases and J dropped 10 bases, with 18 bases sitting between them. Per the germline V gene, CDR1 is SGHAT and CDR2 is FQDESV (reference sequence). This CDR3 contains 15 residues. CDR3 sequence reads: CASSPSGGLGSPLHF. The CDR3 coding sequence is TGTGCCAGCAGCCCCTCGGGGGGGCTGGGATCACCCCTCCACTTT.

The V gene is TRBV28, the J gene TRBJ1-2, with 7 bases lining up with TRBD1. The junction had 8 bases not matched to a gene; V was cut back by 6 bases and J by 7 bases. This CDR3 is built from 13 residues. Germline CDR1 MDHEN, CDR2 SYDVKM. This CDR3 is CASSQGQVRGYTF. CDR3 coding DNA: TGTGCCAGCAGCCAAGGACAGGTCCGTGGCTACACCTTC.

In this sample, this clone turned up a few times. The chain combines TRBV25-1 with TRBJ1-2; D is ambiguous. Per germline, CDR1 MGHDK and CDR2 SYGVNS. Trimming removed 3 bases from V and 2 bases from J, with 13 bases in between. The CDR3 extends over 15 amino acids. This CDR3 reads CASSDSRGYNYGYTF. CDR3 DNA sequence: TGTGCCAGCAGTGACTCCCGAGGATACAACTATGGCTACACCTTC.

This chain connects TRBV6-4 to TRBJ2-2; no clear D. Germline V CDR1 and CDR2: MRHNA, SNTAGT. V dropped 0 bases and J dropped 4 bases, with 6 bases sitting between them. The CDR3 sequence is 14 residues long. DNA of the CDR3: TGTGCCAGCAGTGACTCGTGGGCCACCGGGGAGCTGTTTTTT. Encoded protein: CASSDSWATGELFF.

The chain carries TRBV12-3 or TRBV12-4 and TRBJ1-4, with a possible D match to TRBD1 (5 bases). V lost 6 bases and J 3 bases, leaving 8 bases between the germline ends. The CDR3 consists of 13 residues. CDR3 bases: TGTGCCAGCAGGAGGGACTCTAATGAAAAACTGTTTTTT. Its protein product is CASRRDSNEKLFF.

In its sample, this clone was seen a few times. This sequence joins TRBV30 and TRBJ1-5; D is unresolved. Germline V gene data show CDR1 as GTSNPN and CDR2 as SVGIG (reference sequence). The CDR3 extends over 14 amino acids. Trimming took 2 bases from V and 0 from J, leaving 8 bases between them. The CDR3 region is CAWSRPGSNQPQHF. In nucleotides, the CDR3 is TGTGCCTGGAGTAGGCCAGGTAGCAATCAGCCCCAGCATTTT.

The chain has TRBV6-1 and TRBJ1-1; 7 positions agree with TRBD1. Germline V gene lookup returns CDR1 MNHNS and CDR2 SASEGT. Losses at the gene ends were 4 bases for V and 3 bases for J; bases not matched to a gene: 11. The CDR3 totals 16 residues. CDR3 region: CASSAGLYRGHTEAFF. The CDR3, as DNA: TGTGCCAGCAGTGCGGGCCTATATAGGGGGCACACTGAAGCTTTCTTT.

This clone was recorded only once. The chain links TRBV15 to TRBJ1-5; D unclear. V was shortened by 1 base and J by 1 base, with 11 bases between the two germline ends. This CDR3 spans 16 amino acids. Germline V lookup: CDR1 LNHNV, CDR2 YYDKDF (reference sequence). The DNA of the CDR3 is TGTGCCACCAGCAGAGGGTCTAGTTGGAGCAATCAGCCCCAGCATTTT. It yields the protein CATSRGSSWSNQPQHF.